These 8 T cell receptor beta chains were sequenced from one sample in a study of OX40 agonist ivuxolimab in advanced cancers. Library preparation was by the immunoSEQ multiplex PCR assay. The table was pulled from immuneACCESS by TCRdb, which kept in-frame rearrangements only. Such tables lose some clones; where checked, under half of the loss comes from unresolved V genes, and the rest has no known cause. Here the sample has 70,000 to 90,000 clones; 75% to 90% occur a single time. The ten largest clones capture around 0.4% of the sample. Sequenced here: CD4+ or CD8+ T cells sorted from blood, sampled in a trial of the OX40 agonist ivuxolimab. The receptors stem from an adult with an advanced solid tumor such as melanoma, head and neck, liver or kidney cancer.

The chain joins TRBV5-1 to TRBJ1-4, with 10 bases fitting TRBD1. This CDR3 is 14 amino acids long. The V and J ends lost 3 bases and 8 bases, in that order; junction bases with no gene match: 4. Germline V gene lookup returns CDR1 SGHRS and CDR2 YFSETQ. The CDR3 region is CASSSGTGEEKLFF. CDR3 bases: TGCGCCAGCAGCTCCGGGACAGGGGAGGAAAAACTGTTTTTT. Supplemented by reference TRBV5-1 and TRBJ1-4, the full variable domain reads KAGVTQTPRYLIKTRGQQVTLSCSPISGHRSVSWYQQTPGQGLQFLFEYFSETQRNKGNFPGRFSGRQFSNSRSEMNVSTLELGDSALYLCASSSGTGEEKLFFGSGTQLSVL.

V usage is TRBV7-2 and J usage is TRBJ2-3; 16 nucleotides align to TRBD2. CDR1 is SGHTA, CDR2 FQGNSA, per germline. The length of the CDR3 is 19 residues. V dropped 4 bases and J dropped 5; count of bases not matched to a gene: 12. The CDR3 protein is CASSSLIVGLAGGLDTQYF. The CDR3 DNA is TGTGCCAGCAGCTCCTTAATCGTGGGACTAGCGGGAGGGTTAGATACGCAGTATTTT. The variable domain in full, with the rest retrieved from reference TRBV7-2 and TRBJ2-3, is GAGVSQSPSNKVTEKGKDVELRCDPISGHTALYWYRQSLGQGLEFLIYFQGNSAPDKSGLPSDRFSAERTGGSVSTLTIQRTQQEDSAVYLCASSSLIVGLAGGLDTQYFGPGTRLTVL.

CDR3 nucleotides: TGTGCCAGCAGTTTGGGACGGTTCTACGAGCAGTACTTC. Encoded protein: CASSLGRFYEQYF. This rearrangement joins TRBV27 to TRBJ2-7; D may correspond to TRBD1 or TRBD2 (5 bases each). The germline V gene has CDR1 MNHEY and CDR2 SMNVEV (reference sequence). The CDR3 sequence is 13 residues long. V was pared by 3 bases and J by 3 bases, with 9 bases between.

This chain links TRBV7-2 with TRBJ2-5, with a possible D match to TRBD1 (6 bases). V lost 5 bases and J 1 base, leaving 14 bases between the germline ends. Germline V gene sequence: CDR1 SGHTA, CDR2 FQGNSA. The CDR3 sequence is 15 residues long. CDR3 coding DNA: TGTGCCAGCAGCCGGCGGGTGGGGGCCCAAGAGACCCAGTACTTC. Amino acids: CASSRRVGAQETQYF.

The rearrangement joins TRBV10-3 to TRBJ2-6, with D possibly being TRBD2 (7 bases). The V end lost 7 bases, the J end lost 1 base, and 17 bases lay between the germline ends. The germline V gene encodes CDR1 ENHRY and CDR2 SYGVKD. CDR3 length: 17 amino acids. Here the CDR3 reads CAITDPRGASGANVLTF. The CDR3 coding sequence is TGTGCCATCACCGACCCCCGGGGGGCATCTGGGGCCAACGTCCTGACTTTC.

The chain joins TRBV14 to TRBJ2-1; 12 bases line up with TRBD1. CDR1 and CDR2 (germline): SGHDN, FVKESK. V lost 3 bases and J lost 7; bases outside the gene matches: 7. This CDR3 contains 16 residues. Written as DNA, the CDR3 is TGTGCCAGCAGCCAGTTAGGGACAGGGGGCAGGAATGAGCAGTTCTTC. It specifies CASSQLGTGGRNEQFF.

This chain links TRBV9 with TRBJ2-1; tentatively, D is TRBD1 (6 bases). The ends were cut back, 0 bases at V and 7 bases at J, with 14 bases in the middle. Per germline, CDR1 SGDLS and CDR2 YYNGEE. The CDR3 is 15 amino acids. The CDR3 DNA reads TGTGCCAGCAGCGTAGACCAGGGGATGCGGAATGAGCAGTTCTTC. The encoded protein is CASSVDQGMRNEQFF.

This clone was seen a handful of times. The CDR3 here is CASSQDRRWNTEAFF. DNA for the CDR3: TGCGCCAGCAGCCAAGATCGCCGGTGGAACACTGAAGCTTTCTTT. The chain combines TRBV4-1 with TRBJ1-1, with D unresolved. The CDR3 consists of 15 residues. Trimming stripped 0 bases from V and 1 base from J, with 9 bases between. The germline V gene encodes CDR1 MGHRA and CDR2 YSYEKL.